Listed below are T cell receptor beta chains from one sample, sequenced in a study of CD4 T cells in relation to SARS-CoV-2 and coronaviruses. Assay: immunoSEQ multiplex PCR; the TCRdb copy retains only in-frame clones and omits some. This sample has some 21,000 clones, with about 70% found just once. The antigens these receptors bind are not known. The sample was CD4+ T cells from PBMCs, cultured in vitro. The receptor source for this set is a human donor in good health. CDR3s include the opening cysteine and the closing phenylalanine or tryptophan. The order of the fields is clone size, J gene, V gene, D gene, CDR3 protein, CDR3 DNA. A D gene is named only where the DNA matches it firmly. Clone size, where shown, is once, few, many, or a class for clones that have expanded.

few TRBJ1-1 TRBV28 NA CASSLPTVNTEAFF TGTGCCAGCAGCCTACCGACAGTGAACACTGAAGCTTTCTTT
few TRBJ1-2 TRBV2 NA CASSEFAESYGYTF TGTGCCAGCAGTGAATTTGCAGAATCCTATGGCTACACCTTC
NA TRBJ1-6 TRBV9 NA CASSVRGTYNSPLHF TGTGCCAGCAGCGTTAGGGGGACCTATAATTCACCCCTCCACTTT
NA TRBJ2-5 TRBV28 NA CASSLDGDQETQYF TGTGCCAGCAGCCTCGACGGGGACCAAGAGACCCAGTACTTC
NA TRBJ1-1 TRBV18 NA CASSGGMNTEAFF TGTGCCAGCTCTGGGGGCATGAACACTGAAGCTTTCTTT
NA TRBJ2-7 TRBV9 NA CASSANTGSAYEQYF TGTGCCAGCAGCGCAAATACAGGGAGCGCCTACGAGCAGTACTTC
once TRBJ1-6 TRBV5-4 NA CASSQGGSYNSPLHF TGTGCCAGCAGCCAAGGGGGTTCCTATAATTCACCCCTCCACTTT
NA TRBJ2-7 TRBV7-2 TRBD2 CASSFGTTSYEQYF TGTGCCAGCAGCTTTGGGACTACCTCCTACGAGCAGTACTTC
NA TRBJ2-1 TRBV5-4 NA CASSLSGGNEQFF TGTGCCAGCAGCTTGTCCGGGGGCAATGAGCAGTTCTTC
NA TRBJ2-1 TRBV30 NA CASRGVGSYNEQFF TGTGCCTCGAGAGGCGTAGGCTCCTACAATGAGCAGTTCTTC
NA TRBJ2-3 TRBV13 TRBD1 CASSLGQRTDTQYF TGTGCCAGCAGCTTGGGACAGCGCACAGATACGCAGTATTTT
NA TRBJ2-7 TRBV6-5 TRBD1 CASTWRTGKGYEQYF TGTGCCAGCACTTGGAGGACAGGGAAGGGGTACGAGCAGTACTTC
NA TRBJ1-5 TRBV27 NA CASSFLYFQPQHF TGTGCCAGCAGTTTTTTGTATTTCCAGCCCCAGCATTTT
NA TRBJ1-5 TRBV12-5 NA CASAMALNQPQHF TGTGCTAGTGCCATGGCCCTGAATCAGCCCCAGCATTTT
once TRBJ2-3 TRBV3-1/TRBV3-2 NA CASSHGGTDTQYF TGTGCCAGCAGCCACGGGGGCACAGATACGCAGTATTTT
NA TRBJ1-1 TRBV5-6 TRBD1 CASRRRPGQGAFTEAFF TGTGCCAGCAGACGCCGACCGGGACAGGGGGCTTTCACTGAAGCTTTCTTT
NA TRBJ2-7 TRBV30 NA CAWGGQNYEQYF TGTGCCTGGGGAGGACAGAACTACGAGCAGTACTTC
NA TRBJ1-1 TRBV30 NA CAWSVQGKSSEAFF TGTGCCTGGAGTGTACAAGGGAAGTCGTCTGAAGCTTTCTTT
NA TRBJ1-2 TRBV27 NA CASSSIGDGYTF TGTGCCAGCAGTTCAATTGGCGATGGCTACACCTTC
NA TRBJ2-2 TRBV18 NA CASSLHGDTGELFF TGTGCCAGCTCACTCCATGGGGACACCGGGGAGCTGTTTTTT
few TRBJ1-1 TRBV5-1 NA CASSLGFGGAEWNTEAFF TGCGCCAGCAGCTTGGGTTTTGGGGGGGCTGAATGGAACACTGAAGCTTTCTTT
NA TRBJ2-3 TRBV9 TRBD2 CASSPTSGTSTDTQYF TGTGCCAGCAGTCCTACTAGCGGTACTAGCACAGATACGCAGTATTTT
few TRBJ1-5 TRBV19 NA CASSIHSGGQTPLRNQPQHF TGTGCCAGTAGTATCCACAGTGGGGGCCAGACCCCCCTAAGAAATCAGCCCCAGCATTTT
NA TRBJ1-5 TRBV2 TRBD1 CASSGGQNNQPQHF TGTGCCAGCAGTGGGGGACAGAATAATCAGCCCCAGCATTTT
once TRBJ2-3 TRBV24-1 TRBD1 CATSDPGQGGTDTQYF TGTGCCACCAGTGACCCCGGACAGGGGGGCACAGATACGCAGTATTTT
NA TRBJ1-1 TRBV19 TRBD1 CASSTGTGGGNTEAFF TGTGCCAGTAGCACCGGGACAGGGGGCGGAAACACTGAAGCTTTCTTT
NA TRBJ2-2 TRBV5-1 TRBD2 CASSSLAELNTGELFF TGCGCCAGCAGTTCACTAGCGGAACTCAACACCGGGGAGCTGTTTTTT
NA TRBJ1-5 TRBV10-3 NA CAISESDQPQHF TGTGCCATCAGTGAGTCGGATCAGCCCCAGCATTTT
once TRBJ1-2 TRBV5-6 NA CASSLSPTSNYGYTF TGTGCCAGCAGCTTATCACCCACCAGCAACTATGGCTACACCTTC
NA TRBJ2-3 TRBV9 TRBD1 CASSAGTGDTDTQYF TGTGCCAGCAGCGCCGGGACAGGGGACACAGATACGCAGTATTTT
NA TRBJ2-1 TRBV24-1 NA CATSETGANEQFF TGTGCCACCAGTGAGACCGGGGCCAATGAGCAGTTCTTC
NA TRBJ2-2 TRBV9 TRBD2 CASSVGLAGGTGELFF TGTGCCAGCAGCGTAGGGCTAGCGGGAGGTACCGGGGAGCTGTTTTTT
NA TRBJ2-1 TRBV3-1/TRBV3-2 NA CASSQQLSNNEQFF TGTGCCAGCAGCCAGCAACTGTCTAACAATGAGCAGTTCTTC
NA TRBJ2-3 TRBV14 TRBD2 CASSQITLAGGFLGQYF TGTGCCAGCAGCCAAATAACCCTAGCGGGAGGATTCCTTGGGCAGTATTTT
NA TRBJ2-3 TRBV4-1 TRBD1 CASSQSGQGTDTQYF TGCGCCAGCAGCCAGTCTGGACAGGGCACAGATACGCAGTATTTT
NA TRBJ2-5 TRBV3-1/TRBV3-2 NA CASSQEGLSTHF TGTGCCAGCAGCCAAGAAGGACTCTCTACCCACTTC
NA TRBJ2-3 TRBV28 TRBD1 CASSFLLGQGGDTQYF TGTGCCAGCAGTTTTTTGCTGGGACAGGGCGGTGATACGCAGTATTTT
NA TRBJ2-6 TRBV29-1 NA CSVESNFGANVLTF TGCAGCGTTGAAAGTAATTTTGGGGCCAACGTCCTGACTTTC
once TRBJ2-7 TRBV5-4 NA CASSLPDSYSYEQYF TGTGCCAGCAGCTTGCCGGACAGCTACTCCTACGAGCAGTACTTC
NA TRBJ2-5 TRBV21-1 NA CASGWDREQETQYF TGTGCCAGCGGCTGGGACAGGGAACAAGAGACCCAGTACTTC
NA TRBJ2-2 TRBV10-3 TRBD1 CAISGSGQMNTGELFF TGTGCCATCAGTGGTTCGGGACAGATGAACACCGGGGAGCTGTTTTTT
once TRBJ2-7 TRBV2 TRBD2 CASSETPGLVHREQYF TGTGCCAGCAGTGAAACTCCTGGACTAGTTCACCGGGAGCAGTACTTC
NA TRBJ2-7 TRBV6-6 NA CASSSGSHEQYF TGTGCCAGCAGTTCAGGGTCCCACGAGCAGTACTTC
NA TRBJ2-1 TRBV2 TRBD2 CASIHEGGLSYNEQFF TGTGCCAGCATCCACGAGGGAGGGCTTTCCTACAATGAGCAGTTCTTC
NA TRBJ2-3 TRBV20-1 NA CSAGDTQYF TGCAGTGCTGGAGATACGCAGTATTTT
NA TRBJ2-5 TRBV9 NA CASSVAAGTVQETQYF TGTGCCAGCAGCGTAGCTGCAGGGACCGTCCAAGAGACCCAGTACTTC
NA TRBJ2-7 TRBV15 NA CATSRDQGGHYEQYF TGTGCCACCAGCAGAGATCAGGGGGGACACTACGAGCAGTACTTC
NA TRBJ1-4 TRBV13 TRBD1 CASSRYGTGQSTNEKLFF TGTGCCAGCAGCCGTTATGGGACAGGTCAATCAACTAATGAAAAACTGTTTTTT
NA TRBJ2-7 TRBV18 NA CASSPGGSYEQYF TGTGCCAGCTCACCGGGGGGTTCCTACGAGCAGTACTTC
NA TRBJ1-3 TRBV30 NA CAWSVRATISGNTIYF TGTGCCTGGAGTGTACGGGCTACGATCTCTGGAAACACCATATATTTT
NA TRBJ1-1 TRBV6-6 NA CASSLRTAAEAFF TGTGCCAGCAGCCTCAGGACAGCGGCGGAAGCTTTCTTT
few TRBJ2-5 TRBV5-1 NA CASGGETQYF TGCGCCAGCGGGGGGGAGACCCAGTACTTC
few TRBJ2-7 TRBV11-2 TRBD1 CASSLAPGQGYEQYF TGTGCCAGCAGCTTAGCTCCGGGACAGGGGTACGAGCAGTACTTC
NA TRBJ2-4 TRBV5-6 NA CASSRVQGLNNIQYF TGTGCCAGCAGCCGGGTCCAGGGCCTGAACAACATTCAGTACTTC
NA TRBJ1-4 TRBV30 NA CAWSVRRVGEKLFF TGTGCCTGGAGTGTACGGAGGGTTGGTGAAAAACTGTTTTTT
NA TRBJ1-1 TRBV20-1 NA CSASRSGEGAEAFF TGCAGTGCTAGTAGGTCCGGTGAAGGGGCTGAAGCTTTCTTT
NA TRBJ2-2 TRBV5-1 NA CASSTGGESGELFF TGCGCCAGCAGTACCGGCGGGGAAAGCGGGGAGCTGTTTTTT
NA TRBJ2-5 TRBV11-2 TRBD2 CASSPLAGRETQYF TGTGCCAGCAGCCCATTAGCGGGAAGAGAGACCCAGTACTTC
few TRBJ2-1 TRBV6-5 NA CASSYSREQFF TGTGCCAGCAGTTACTCCCGAGAGCAGTTCTTC